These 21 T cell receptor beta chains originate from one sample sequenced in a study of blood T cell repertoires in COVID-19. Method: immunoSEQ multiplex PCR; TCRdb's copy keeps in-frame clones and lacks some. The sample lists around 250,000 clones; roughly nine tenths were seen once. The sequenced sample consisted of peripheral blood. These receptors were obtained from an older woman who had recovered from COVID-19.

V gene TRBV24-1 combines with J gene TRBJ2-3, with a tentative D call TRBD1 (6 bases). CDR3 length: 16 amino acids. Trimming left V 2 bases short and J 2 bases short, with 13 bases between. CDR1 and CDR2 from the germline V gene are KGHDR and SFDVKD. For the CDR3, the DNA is TGTGCCACCAGTGATTGGGGACATGCCGTCACAGATACGCAGTATTTT. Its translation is CATSDWGHAVTDTQYF.

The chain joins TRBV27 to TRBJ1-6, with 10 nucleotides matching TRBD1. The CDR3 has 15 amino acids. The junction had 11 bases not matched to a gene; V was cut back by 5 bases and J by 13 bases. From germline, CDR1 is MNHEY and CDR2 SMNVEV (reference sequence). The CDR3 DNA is TGTGCCAGCAGTCCAACCGGACAGGGGGATCTTCCCCTCCACTTT. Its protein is CASSPTGQGDLPLHF.

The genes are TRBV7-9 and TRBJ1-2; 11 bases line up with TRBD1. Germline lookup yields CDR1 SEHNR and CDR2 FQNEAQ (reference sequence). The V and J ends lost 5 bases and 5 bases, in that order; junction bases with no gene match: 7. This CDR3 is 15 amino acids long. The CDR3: CASSPPDRGHYGYTF. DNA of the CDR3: TGTGCCAGCAGCCCTCCGGACAGGGGGCATTATGGCTACACCTTC.

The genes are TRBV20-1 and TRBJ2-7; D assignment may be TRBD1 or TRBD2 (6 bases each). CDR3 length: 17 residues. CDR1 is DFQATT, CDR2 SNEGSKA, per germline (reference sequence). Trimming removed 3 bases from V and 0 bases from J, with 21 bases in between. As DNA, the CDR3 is TGCAGTGCTAGTGGGGGGTGGACAGTCAATTTCTCCTACGAGCAGTACTTC. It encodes CSASGGWTVNFSYEQYF.

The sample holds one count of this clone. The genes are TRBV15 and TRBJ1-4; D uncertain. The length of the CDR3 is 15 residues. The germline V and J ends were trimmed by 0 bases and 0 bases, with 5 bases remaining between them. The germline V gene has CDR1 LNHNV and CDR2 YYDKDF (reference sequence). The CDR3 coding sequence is TGTGCCACCAGCAGAGATTTATCAACTAATGAAAAACTGTTTTTT. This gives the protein CATSRDLSTNEKLFF.

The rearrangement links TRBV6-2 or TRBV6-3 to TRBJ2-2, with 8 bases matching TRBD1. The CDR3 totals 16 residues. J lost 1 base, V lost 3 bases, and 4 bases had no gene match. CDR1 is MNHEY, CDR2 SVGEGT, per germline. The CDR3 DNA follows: TGTGCCAGCAGTTATGCAGGGGGCCAGAACACCGGGGAGCTGTTTTTT. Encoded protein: CASSYAGGQNTGELFF.

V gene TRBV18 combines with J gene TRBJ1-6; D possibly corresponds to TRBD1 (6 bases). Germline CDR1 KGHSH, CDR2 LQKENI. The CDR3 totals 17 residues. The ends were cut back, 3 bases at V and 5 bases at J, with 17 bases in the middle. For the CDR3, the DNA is TGTGCCAGCTCACCGTCTTCCAGGGGTGGGGATAATTCACCCCTCCACTTT. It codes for CASSPSSRGGDNSPLHF.

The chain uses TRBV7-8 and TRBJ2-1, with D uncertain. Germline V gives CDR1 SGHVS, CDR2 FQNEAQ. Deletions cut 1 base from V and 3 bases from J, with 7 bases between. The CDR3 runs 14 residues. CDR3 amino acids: CASSLVYSYNEQFF. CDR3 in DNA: TGTGCCAGCAGCTTAGTGTACAGCTACAATGAGCAGTTCTTC. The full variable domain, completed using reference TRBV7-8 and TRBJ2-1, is GAGVSQSPRYKVAKRGQDVALRCDPISGHVSLFWYQQALGQGPEFLTYFQNEAQLDKSGLPSDRFFAERPEGSVSTLKIQRTQQEDSAVYLCASSLVYSYNEQFFGPGTRLTVL.

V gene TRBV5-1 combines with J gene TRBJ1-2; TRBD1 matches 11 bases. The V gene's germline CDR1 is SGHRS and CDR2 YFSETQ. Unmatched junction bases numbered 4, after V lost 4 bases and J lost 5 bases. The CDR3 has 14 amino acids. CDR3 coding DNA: TGCGCCAGCAGCCGGGACAGGGGGATTTATGGCTACACCTTC. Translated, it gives CASSRDRGIYGYTF.

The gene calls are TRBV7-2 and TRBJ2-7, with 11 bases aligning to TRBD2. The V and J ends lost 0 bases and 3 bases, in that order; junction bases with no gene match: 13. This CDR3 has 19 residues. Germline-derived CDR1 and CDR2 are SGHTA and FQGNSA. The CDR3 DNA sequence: TGTGCCAGCAGCTTAGCTACAGTAGGGCTAGCGGGGGGTGGCTACGAGCAGTACTTC. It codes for CASSLATVGLAGGGYEQYF.

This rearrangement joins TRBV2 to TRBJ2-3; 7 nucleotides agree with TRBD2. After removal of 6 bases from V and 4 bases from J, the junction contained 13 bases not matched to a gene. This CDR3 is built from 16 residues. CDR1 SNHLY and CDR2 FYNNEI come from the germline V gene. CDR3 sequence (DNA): TGTGCCAGCAGAGCTATCGGCGGGGGTTCGGCAGATACGCAGTATTTT. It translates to CASRAIGGGSADTQYF.

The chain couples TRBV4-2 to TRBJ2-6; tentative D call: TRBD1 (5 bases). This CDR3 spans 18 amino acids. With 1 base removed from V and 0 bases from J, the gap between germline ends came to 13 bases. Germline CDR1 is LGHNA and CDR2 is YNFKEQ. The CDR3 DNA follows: TGTGCCAGCAGCCAAGTCCATAGGGGCTTCTCTGGGGCCAACGTCCTGACTTTC. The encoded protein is CASSQVHRGFSGANVLTF.

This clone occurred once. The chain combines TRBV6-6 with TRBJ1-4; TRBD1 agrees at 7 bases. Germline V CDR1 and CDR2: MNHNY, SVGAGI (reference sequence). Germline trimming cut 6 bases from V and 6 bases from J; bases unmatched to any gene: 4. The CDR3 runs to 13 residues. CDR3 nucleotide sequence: TGTGCCAGCAGGCGGGACAGCTATGAAAAACTGTTTTTT. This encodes CASRRDSYEKLFF.

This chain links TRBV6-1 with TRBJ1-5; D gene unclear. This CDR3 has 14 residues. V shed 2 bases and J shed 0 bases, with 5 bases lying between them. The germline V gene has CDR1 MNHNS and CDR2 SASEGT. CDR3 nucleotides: TGTGCCAGCAGTGAATTACATAGCAATCAGCCCCAGCATTTT. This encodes CASSELHSNQPQHF.

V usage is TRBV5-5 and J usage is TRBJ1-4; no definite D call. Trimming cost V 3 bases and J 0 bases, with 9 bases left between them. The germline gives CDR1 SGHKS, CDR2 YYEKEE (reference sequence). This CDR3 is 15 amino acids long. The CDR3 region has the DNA TGTGCCAGCAGCTCCCTCGGAGCAACTAATGAAAAACTGTTTTTT. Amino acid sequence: CASSSLGATNEKLFF.

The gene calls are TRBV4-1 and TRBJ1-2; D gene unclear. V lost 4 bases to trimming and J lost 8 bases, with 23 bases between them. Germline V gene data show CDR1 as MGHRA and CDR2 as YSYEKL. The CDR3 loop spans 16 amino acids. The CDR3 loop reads CASSPYPRGKGTGYTF. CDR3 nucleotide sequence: TGCGCCAGCAGCCCGTACCCCCGGGGAAAGGGTACGGGCTACACCTTC.

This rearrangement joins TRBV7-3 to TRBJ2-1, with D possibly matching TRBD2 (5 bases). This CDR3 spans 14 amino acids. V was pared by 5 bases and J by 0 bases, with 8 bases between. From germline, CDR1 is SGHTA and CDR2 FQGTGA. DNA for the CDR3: TGTGCCAGCAGCCCTGGGAGCTCCTACAATGAGCAGTTCTTC. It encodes CASSPGSSYNEQFF.

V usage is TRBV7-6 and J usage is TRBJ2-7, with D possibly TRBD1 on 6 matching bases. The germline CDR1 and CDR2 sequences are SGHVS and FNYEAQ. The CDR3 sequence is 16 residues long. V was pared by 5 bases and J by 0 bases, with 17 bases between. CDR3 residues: CASSLLQGPSSYEQYF. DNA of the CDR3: TGTGCCAGCAGCCTCCTACAGGGTCCAAGCTCCTACGAGCAGTACTTC.

CDR3 DNA: TGTGCCACCCTCTCGGGGAACTATAATTCACCCCTCCACTTT. Translation: CATLSGNYNSPLHF. The rearrangement links TRBV28 to TRBJ1-6, with unresolved D. Trimming pared 10 bases from V and 3 bases from J, leaving 13 bases between. Germline V gives CDR1 MDHEN, CDR2 SYDVKM. CDR3 length: 14 amino acids.

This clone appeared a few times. CDR3 nucleotide sequence: TGTGCCAGCAGCAGCTGGAGGGGGCACCCAAGCTCCTACGAGCAGTACTTC. Amino acid sequence: CASSSWRGHPSSYEQYF. The chain is built from TRBV21-1 and TRBJ2-7; no check of the table's D call, TRBD1, against the DNA was made. TRBV21-1 is labeled a pseudogene. The CDR3 contains 17 residues.

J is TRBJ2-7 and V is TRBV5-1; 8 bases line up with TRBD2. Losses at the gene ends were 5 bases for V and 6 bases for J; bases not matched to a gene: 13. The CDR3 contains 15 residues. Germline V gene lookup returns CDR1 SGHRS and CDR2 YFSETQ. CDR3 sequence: CASRIPGTSASEQYF. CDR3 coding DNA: TGCGCCAGCAGGATCCCCGGGACTAGTGCCTCCGAGCAGTACTTC.